The rows below give T cell receptor beta chains drawn from one sample of a study of cytomegalovirus exposure and HLA in healthy donors. Profiling relied on immunoSEQ multiplex PCR, and the TCRdb table lists in-frame clones only, not all of them. The sample records fewer than 130,000 clones, approximately 90% being singletons. Sample: PBMCs. The origin of the receptors is a woman aged 25 to 39 in good health and CMV-seropositive. Each CDR3 is given with its conserved first and last residue. The D gene is left open where the match is weak. Part of the rows lack a size; the others show once, few, many or a class for expanded clones.

>TRBV15|.|.|TRBJ2-1
CATSLAALGGEQFF
TGTGCCACCAGCTTAGCGGCCCTTGGAGGTGAGCAGTTCTTC
>TRBV11-2|TRBD2|.|TRBJ2-5
CASSLAGLAGPARGAQYF
TGTGCCAGCAGCCTGGCGGGACTAGCGGGACCGGCTCGGGGGGCCCAGTACTTC
>TRBV4-3|.|.|TRBJ1-1
CASSQVQGGNTEAFF
TGCGCCAGCAGCCAAGTTCAGGGTGGGAACACTGAAGCTTTCTTT
>TRBV29-1|TRBD2|medium-sized|TRBJ2-5
CSVEAQGLVRETQYF
TGCAGCGTTGAAGCACAAGGACTAGTCCGGGAGACCCAGTACTTC
>TRBV7-2|.|.|TRBJ1-3
CASSFGGGSGNTIYF
TGTGCCAGCAGCTTCGGAGGTGGCTCCGGAAACACCATATATTTT
>TRBV10-1|TRBD2|.|TRBJ2-1
CASSVREGGEQFF
TGCGCCAGCAGTGTTCGGGAGGGCGGTGAGCAGTTCTTC
>TRBV4-3|.|.|TRBJ2-3
CASSQAPSTDTQYF
TGCGCCAGCAGCCAGGCCCCTAGCACAGATACGCAGTATTTT
>TRBV27|.|.|TRBJ2-7
CASSKTRDPYYEQYF
TGTGCCAGCAGTAAGACTAGGGATCCGTACTACGAGCAGTACTTC
>TRBV28|.|.|TRBJ2-3
CASSSGIPDTQYF
TGTGCCAGCAGTTCAGGGATCCCAGATACGCAGTATTTT
>TRBV7-2|TRBD1|.|TRBJ1-2
CASSFRQGSHGYTF
TGTGCCAGCAGCTTCCGACAGGGGTCCCATGGCTACACCTTC
>TRBV5-1|TRBD1|.|TRBJ1-6
CASSDGTGSSPLHF
TGCGCCAGCAGCGACGGGACAGGGTCCTCACCCCTCCACTTT
>TRBV27|.|.|TRBJ1-1
CASRLSQAGEEAFF
TGTGCCAGCAGATTGTCTCAAGCAGGGGAAGAAGCTTTCTTT
>TRBV4-3|TRBD1|.|TRBJ2-3
CASSQVVTGGSDTQYF
TGCGCCAGCAGCCAAGTTGTGACAGGGGGGTCAGATACGCAGTATTTT
>TRBV6-1|.|once|TRBJ1-2
CASSLNGYGYTF
TGTGCCAGCAGTCTCAACGGCTATGGCTACACCTTC
>TRBV29-1|TRBD2|.|TRBJ2-7
CSAKLGTSGKYEQYF
TGCAGCGCGAAGCTTGGGACTAGCGGAAAATACGAGCAGTACTTC
>TRBV5-1|.|.|TRBJ1-2
CASSLDRRANYGYTF
TGCGCCAGCAGCCTAGACAGGCGAGCTAACTATGGCTACACCTTC
>TRBV4-1|.|few|TRBJ1-2
CASSQPDSIYGYTF
TGCGCCAGCAGCCAACCCGACAGTATCTATGGCTACACCTTC